The clone carrying this T cell receptor (beta chain) has a single count. The antigen is undetermined. Antigen-specific CD4+ T cells were expanded (with viral peptide pools) by the ViraFEST assay ahead of sequencing. A roughly 10-day culture period preceded the isolation of CD4+ T cells. Vaccination of participants consisted of two doses of either the BNT162b2 or mRNA-1273 vaccine. The sample belongs to a study of vaccination effects on CD4 cells after COVID-19. As for the study in general: A median of 72 days separated the second dose and sampling. Regarding the study as a whole: The study got few convalescent patients and did not collect any early post-infection timepoints.

The CDR3 is 15 amino acids. Looked up from germline, CDR1 is SGHTA and CDR2 is FQGNSA. The V segment lost 5 bases and the J segment 5 bases; nucleotides outside the gene matches: 7. The protocol was immunoSEQ multiplex PCR, while the TCRdb copy is restricted to in-frame clones and leaves out a portion. The sample carries 80,000 to 95,000 clones, roughly 80% recorded once. Sample: CD4+ T cells from PBMCs cultured with HCoV-OC43 spike peptides, taken after COVID-19 vaccination. The subset was: HCoV-OC43 spike overlapping peptide pool stimulation. The V call is TRBV7-2, the J call TRBJ1-5; 9 nucleotides align to TRBD1. The TCR originated in a human donor who received a COVID-19 vaccine. The CDR3 loop is CASSVRTGADQPQHF. CDR3 DNA sequence: TGTGCCAGCAGCGTCAGGACAGGGGCGGATCAGCCCCAGCATTTT. Based on the CDR3 plus reference TRBV7-2 and TRBJ1-5, the full variable domain is GAGVSQSPSNKVTEKGKDVELRCDPISGHTALYWYRQSLGQGLEFLIYFQGNSAPDKSGLPSDRFSAERTGGSVSTLTIQRTQQEDSAVYLCASSVRTGADQPQHFGDGTRLSIL.